A selection of T cell receptor beta chains follows, all from one sample in a study of cytomegalovirus exposure and HLA in healthy donors. TCRdb's table, derived via immunoSEQ multiplex PCR, lists solely in-frame clones and lacks some. The sample consists of 100,000 or so clones, around 74% of them appearing once. The sample comprised PBMCs. All receptors derive from a man aged 30 to 45 in good health and CMV-seropositive. Both conserved end residues are part of each CDR3. D genes are given only for firm matches. The size entry is marked missing in some rows and otherwise reads once, few, many or a size class.

V gene,clone size,J gene,D gene,CDR3 protein,CDR3 DNA
TRBV2,NA,TRBJ1-5,NA,CASRTTEISNQPQHF,TGTGCCAGCAGAACCACAGAGATTAGCAATCAGCCCCAGCATTTT
TRBV5-4,NA,TRBJ2-1,NA,CASSPTGSYNEQFF,TGTGCCAGCAGCCCCACAGGGTCCTACAATGAGCAGTTCTTC
TRBV5-1,NA,TRBJ2-7,TRBD2,CASSLASGAYEQYF,TGCGCCAGCAGCTTGGCTAGCGGGGCCTACGAGCAGTACTTC
TRBV5-4,NA,TRBJ2-1,NA,CASSLDPGHPVQFF,TGTGCCAGCAGCTTGGACCCCGGACACCCGGTCCAGTTCTTC
TRBV5-6,NA,TRBJ1-6,TRBD1,CASSLAPTGANSPLHF,TGTGCCAGCAGCTTGGCCCCTACAGGGGCCAATTCACCCCTCCACTTT
TRBV6-1,NA,TRBJ1-6,NA,CASSEVGSSPLHF,TGTGCCAGCAGTGAAGTGGGGAGTTCGCCCCTCCACTTT
TRBV27,NA,TRBJ1-5,TRBD1,CASSWDRNSNQPQHF,TGTGCCAGCAGTTGGGACAGGAATAGCAATCAGCCCCAGCATTTT
TRBV9,NA,TRBJ1-2,NA,CASSVYPTGGYTF,TGTGCCAGCAGCGTATACCCCACGGGGGGCTACACCTTC
TRBV7-2,NA,TRBJ2-7,TRBD2,CASSLGPGGYEQYF,TGTGCCAGCAGCTTAGGGCCGGGGGGCTACGAGCAGTACTTC
TRBV4-1,NA,TRBJ1-4,TRBD1,CASSQDRGTGNEKLFF,TGCGCCAGCAGCCAAGATAGAGGGACAGGAAATGAAAAACTGTTTTTT
TRBV5-4,NA,TRBJ2-7,NA,CASSRRDSGYEQYF,TGTGCCAGCAGCAGGCGGGACAGCGGCTACGAGCAGTACTTC
TRBV4-2,NA,TRBJ1-1,TRBD1,CASSQDPGTGNTEAFF,TGTGCCAGCAGCCAAGATCCTGGGACAGGGAACACTGAAGCTTTCTTT
TRBV28,few,TRBJ1-6,TRBD1,CASSPIRDSSSPLHF,TGTGCCAGCAGTCCCATCCGGGACAGCTCTTCACCCCTCCACTTT
TRBV29-1,NA,TRBJ1-3,TRBD1,CSVGDSSGNTIYF,TGCAGCGTTGGGGACAGCTCTGGAAACACCATATATTTT
TRBV10-3,NA,TRBJ1-2,TRBD1,CAISHRGGQAPFGYTF,TGTGCCATCAGCCACAGGGGCGGACAGGCCCCCTTTGGCTACACCTTC
TRBV28,NA,TRBJ1-2,NA,CASRRGRGTANYGYTF,TGTGCCAGCAGGAGAGGGAGGGGGACCGCTAACTATGGCTACACCTTC
TRBV19,few,TRBJ2-7,TRBD1,CASSLGTGRSYEQYF,TGTGCCAGTAGTCTAGGGACAGGGAGAAGCTACGAGCAGTACTTC
TRBV7-9,NA,TRBJ2-1,NA,CSSSHWGDSYNEQFF,TGTTCCAGCAGCCACTGGGGGGACTCCTACAATGAGCAGTTCTTC
TRBV14,NA,TRBJ2-5,TRBD1,CASSQGGTGEQETQYF,TGTGCCAGCAGCCAAGGTGGGACAGGGGAACAAGAGACCCAGTACTTC
TRBV29-1,NA,TRBJ2-1,NA,CSVSDWAGDEQFF,TGCAGCGTGAGCGACTGGGCGGGCGATGAGCAGTTCTTC
TRBV10-3,once,TRBJ2-5,NA,CAISESTGYQETQYF,TGTGCCATCAGTGAGTCGACGGGTTACCAAGAGACCCAGTACTTC
TRBV6-5,NA,TRBJ1-6,NA,CASSYSGRPFNSPLHF,TGTGCCAGCAGTTACTCGGGCAGGCCATTCAATTCACCCCTCCACTTT
TRBV4-3,NA,TRBJ2-7,TRBD1,CASSRGQGPYEQYF,TGCGCCAGCAGCCGGGGACAGGGGCCCTACGAGCAGTACTTC
TRBV4-3,few,TRBJ2-7,TRBD2,CASSRSLAGEYEQYF,TGCGCCAGCAGCCGGTCCCTGGCGGGGGAATACGAGCAGTACTTC
TRBV5-5,NA,TRBJ1-3,NA,CASSSYAGTLVSGNTIYF,TGTGCCAGCAGCTCCTACGCCGGGACATTAGTGTCTGGAAACACCATATATTTT
TRBV30,NA,TRBJ2-1,TRBD1,CAYRGQGTYNEQFF,TGTGCCTACCGGGGACAGGGAACCTACAATGAGCAGTTCTTC
TRBV30,NA,TRBJ1-5,TRBD1,CAWSRGTGLQPQHF,TGTGCCTGGAGTCGTGGGACAGGGCTTCAGCCCCAGCATTTT
TRBV6-5,few,TRBJ1-2,TRBD1,CASSYSGQGADGYTF,TGTGCCAGCAGTTACTCAGGACAGGGAGCGGATGGCTACACCTTC
TRBV12-5,NA,TRBJ1-1,NA,CASGLDSGLNTEAFF,TGTGCTAGTGGTTTGGACTCAGGGTTGAACACTGAAGCTTTCTTT
TRBV18,NA,TRBJ2-7,TRBD1,CASSPRGQTKSQGNFYEQYF,TGTGCCAGCTCACCGAGGGGACAGACGAAATCCCAGGGGAATTTCTACGAGCAGTACTTC
TRBV21-1,NA,TRBJ2-3,NA,CASSLRDRTDTQYF,TGTGCCAGCAGCTTGAGGGACAGAACAGATACGCAGTATTTT
TRBV19,NA,TRBJ2-7,TRBD2,CASSIGTSGGSYEQYF,TGTGCCAGTAGTATAGGAACTAGCGGCGGGTCCTACGAGCAGTACTTC
TRBV4-1,NA,TRBJ2-3,TRBD2,CASRPLAGGTDTQYF,TGCGCCAGCAGGCCTCTAGCGGGGGGGACAGATACGCAGTATTTT
TRBV5-4,NA,TRBJ2-7,TRBD1,CASSLFRGRGEYEQYF,TGTGCCAGCAGCTTATTTAGGGGGCGTGGGGAGTACGAGCAGTACTTC
TRBV11-1,NA,TRBJ1-2,NA,CASSPGDYGYTF,TGTGCCAGCAGCCCAGGTGACTATGGCTACACCTTC
TRBV6-5,NA,TRBJ1-2,TRBD1,CASSRDRVNYGYTF,TGTGCCAGCAGTAGGGACAGGGTTAACTATGGCTACACCTTC
TRBV29-1,few,TRBJ2-4,TRBD1,CSVQDRAVTKNIQYF,TGCAGCGTCCAGGACAGGGCCGTAACCAAAAACATTCAGTACTTC
TRBV7-9,NA,TRBJ1-3,TRBD1,CASSLVGGAAGNTIYF,TGTGCCAGCAGCCTCGTAGGGGGCGCGGCTGGAAACACCATATATTTT
TRBV7-6,NA,TRBJ2-3,TRBD2,CASSSTGLAGRTDTQYF,TGTGCCAGCAGCTCTACGGGACTAGCGGGGAGAACAGATACGCAGTATTTT
TRBV4-2,NA,TRBJ2-7,TRBD2,CASSQVAGAYEQYF,TGTGCCAGCAGCCAAGTAGCGGGGGCCTACGAGCAGTACTTC
TRBV2,NA,TRBJ1-5,NA,CASRGGEPQPQHF,TGTGCCAGCAGAGGGGGGGAACCGCAGCCCCAGCATTTT
TRBV5-1,NA,TRBJ1-4,TRBD1,CASSLRGQGGEKLFF,TGCGCCAGCAGCTTGAGAGGACAGGGTGGTGAAAAACTGTTTTTT
TRBV19,NA,TRBJ1-1,NA,CASSINRVFTEAFF,TGTGCCAGTAGTATCAACAGGGTATTCACTGAAGCTTTCTTT
TRBV19,NA,TRBJ2-7,TRBD2,CASSGWAGEKYEQYF,TGTGCCAGTAGTGGCTGGGCGGGGGAGAAATACGAGCAGTACTTC
TRBV30,NA,TRBJ1-2,NA,CAAAGLANYGYTF,TGTGCCGCGGCGGGCCTAGCTAACTATGGCTACACCTTC
TRBV5-6,few,TRBJ1-2,TRBD1,CASSLADRERGGYTF,TGTGCCAGCAGCTTGGCCGACAGGGAACGCGGTGGCTACACCTTC
TRBV28,NA,TRBJ2-2,NA,CASSSPTPANTGELFF,TGTGCCAGCAGTTCACCTACCCCCGCGAACACCGGGGAGCTGTTTTTT
TRBV21-1,NA,TRBJ2-7,NA,CASNPGQGLVEQYF,TGTGCCAGCAACCCGGGACAGGGGCTGGTCGAGCAGTACTTC
TRBV9,NA,TRBJ2-3,NA,CASSVRLAGTDTQYF,TGTGCCAGCAGCGTAAGGCTAGCTGGCACAGATACGCAGTATTTT
TRBV14,NA,TRBJ1-6,NA,CASSQALNSPLHF,TGTGCCAGCAGCCAAGCCCTGAATTCACCCCTCCACTTT
TRBV18,NA,TRBJ2-1,NA,CASSPPTYNEQFF,TGTGCCAGCTCACCTCCTACTTACAATGAGCAGTTCTTC
TRBV7-6,NA,TRBJ2-3,TRBD2,CASSLAGRGGLTGDTQYF,TGTGCCAGCAGCTTAGCGGGCCGCGGGGGTCTAACAGGAGATACGCAGTATTTT
TRBV7-2,NA,TRBJ1-1,NA,CAWVSGTEAFF,TGTGCTTGGGTTTCGGGCACTGAAGCTTTCTTT
TRBV7-6,NA,TRBJ2-7,NA,CASSFSEANEQYF,TGTGCCAGCAGCTTTTCGGAGGCCAACGAGCAGTACTTC
TRBV30,NA,TRBJ2-1,NA,CAWNRDPDNEQFF,TGTGCCTGGAACAGGGATCCGGACAATGAGCAGTTCTTC
TRBV4-2,NA,TRBJ1-3,TRBD1,CASSQETGTGADTIYF,TGTGCCAGCAGCCAAGAAACTGGGACAGGGGCAGACACCATATATTTT
TRBV21-1,NA,TRBJ1-5,NA,CASRRGRGGNQPQHF,TGTGCCAGCCGCAGGGGTCGGGGGGGCAATCAGCCCCAGCATTTT
TRBV14,NA,TRBJ1-4,NA,CASRDSHREKLFF,TGTGCCAGCAGGGACAGTCACAGGGAAAAACTGTTTTTT
TRBV5-1,NA,TRBJ2-1,TRBD2,CASSFSVGGGDNEQFF,TGCGCCAGCAGCTTTTCCGTGGGGGGAGGGGACAATGAGCAGTTCTTC
TRBV5-1,once,TRBJ2-7,TRBD1,CASSLEHRGYEQYF,TGCGCCAGCAGCTTGGAACACAGGGGTTACGAGCAGTACTTC